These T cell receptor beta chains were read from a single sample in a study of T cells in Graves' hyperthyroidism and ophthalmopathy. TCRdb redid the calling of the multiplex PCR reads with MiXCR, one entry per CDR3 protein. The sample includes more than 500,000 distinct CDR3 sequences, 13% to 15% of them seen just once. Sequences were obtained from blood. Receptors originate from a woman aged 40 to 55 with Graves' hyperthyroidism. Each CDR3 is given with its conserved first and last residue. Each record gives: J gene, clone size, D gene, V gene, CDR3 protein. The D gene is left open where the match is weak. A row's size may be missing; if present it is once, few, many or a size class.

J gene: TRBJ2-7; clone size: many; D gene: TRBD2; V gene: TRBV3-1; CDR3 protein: CASSHPPGTSSYEQYF
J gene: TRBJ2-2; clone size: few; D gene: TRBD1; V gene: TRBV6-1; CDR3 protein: CASRKQGAITGELFF
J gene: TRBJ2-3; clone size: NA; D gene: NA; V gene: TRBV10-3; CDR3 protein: CAISVGTPSGDTQYF
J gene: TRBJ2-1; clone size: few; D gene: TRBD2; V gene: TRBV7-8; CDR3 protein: CASSLIWGYRVEGLGADNEQFF
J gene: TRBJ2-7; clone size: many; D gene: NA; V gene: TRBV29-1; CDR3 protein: CSVANSSYEQYF
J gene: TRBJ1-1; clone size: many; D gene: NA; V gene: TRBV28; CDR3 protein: CASSFVSLMNTEAFF
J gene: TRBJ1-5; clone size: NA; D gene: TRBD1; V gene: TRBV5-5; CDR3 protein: CASSLWGQDSNQPQHF
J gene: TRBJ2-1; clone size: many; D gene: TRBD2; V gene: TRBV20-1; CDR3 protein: CSARGQREGLNEQFF
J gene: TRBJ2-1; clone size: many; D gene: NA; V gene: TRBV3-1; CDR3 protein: CASSPGEVAVDEQFF
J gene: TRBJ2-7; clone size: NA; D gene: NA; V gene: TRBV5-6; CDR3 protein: CASSLKRVSAILPYEQYF
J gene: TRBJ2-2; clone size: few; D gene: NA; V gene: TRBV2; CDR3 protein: CASSSEGVTGELFF
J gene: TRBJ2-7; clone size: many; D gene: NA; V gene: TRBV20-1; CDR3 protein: CSARRPGYEQYF